A single sample gave rise to the 29 T cell receptor beta chains below, sequenced in a study of T cells in localized non-small cell lung cancer. This table comes from immunoSEQ multiplex PCR, and its TCRdb copy is limited to in-frame clones, with some not included. Here the sample spans about 59,000 clones, around nine tenths being singletons. Here the sequenced sample was peripheral blood, taken before any cancer treatment. The receptors were sampled from a man aged 40-75 years with stage I squamous cell lung carcinoma.

The chain combines TRBV6-1 with TRBJ2-1; D not certain. The CDR3 contains 11 residues. Deletions cut 4 bases from V and 8 bases from J, with 6 bases between. Germline CDR1 and CDR2: MNHNS and SASEGT. The CDR3: CASSVGYEQFF. Here the CDR3 DNA reads TGTGCCAGCAGTGTAGGTTATGAGCAGTTCTTC.

This chain uses TRBV7-2 with TRBJ2-3; 12 bases are a match to TRBD2. CDR3 length equals 16 residues. Germline values: CDR1 SGHTA, CDR2 FQGNSA. The V segment lost 5 bases and the J segment 4 bases; nucleotides outside the gene matches: 7. The CDR3 bases are TGTGCCAGCAGCATCGGACTAGCGGGATTGGCAGATACGCAGTATTTT. Its protein is CASSIGLAGLADTQYF.

The chain carries TRBV7-2 and TRBJ1-1; D is ambiguous. Per the germline V gene, CDR1 is SGHTA and CDR2 is FQGNSA. V lost 5 bases and J 1 base, leaving 8 bases between the germline ends. This CDR3 has 13 amino acids. The CDR3 spells CASSVYGNTEAFF. Here the CDR3 DNA reads TGTGCCAGCAGCGTCTATGGGAACACTGAAGCTTTCTTT.

V usage is TRBV9 and J usage is TRBJ2-1, with D hard to call. This CDR3 contains 13 residues. V shed 0 bases and J shed 6 bases, with 7 bases lying between them. Germline V gene lookup returns CDR1 SGDLS and CDR2 YYNGEE. The CDR3 reads CASSVVLVNEQFF. DNA of the CDR3: TGTGCCAGCAGCGTAGTGCTAGTCAATGAGCAGTTCTTC.

This clone appeared a single time. J is TRBJ1-4 and V is TRBV14, with unresolved D. The length of the CDR3 is 15 residues. Germline CDR1 SGHDN, CDR2 FVKESK. Trimming stripped 4 bases from V and 2 bases from J, with 11 bases between. The CDR3 coding sequence is TGTGCCAGCAGCCCGTTCTCGGGGACTAATGAAAAACTGTTTTTT. Encoded protein: CASSPFSGTNEKLFF. Together with reference TRBV14 and TRBJ1-4, the CDR3 gives the full variable domain: EAGVTQFPSHSVIEKGQTVTLRCDPISGHDNLYWYRRVMGKEIKFLLHFVKESKQDESGMPNNRFLAERTGGTYSTLKVQPAELEDSGVYFCASSPFSGTNEKLFFGSGTQLSVL.

The rearrangement links TRBV18 to TRBJ2-7, with TRBD2 matching over 8 bases. V trimming: 4 bases; J trimming: 2 bases; junction bases outside the gene matches: 1. CDR1 is KGHSH, CDR2 LQKENI, per germline. This CDR3 comprises 13 residues. CDR3 nucleotides: TGTGCCAGCTCACTGGGACTAGCCTACGAGCAGTACTTC. This translates into CASSLGLAYEQYF.

The chain is built from TRBV18 and TRBJ2-7; unclear D gene. The CDR3 sequence is 14 residues long. Trimming removed 7 bases from V and 6 bases from J, with 19 bases in between. Germline CDR1 KGHSH, CDR2 LQKENI. The CDR3 DNA is TGTGCCAGCTGCTCCGGGTCCGAAGGACGCGAGCAGTACTTC. Translation gives CASCSGSEGREQYF.

This chain joins TRBV9 and TRBJ1-1, with D tentatively TRBD1 (6 bases). CDR3 size: 13 residues. The germline gives CDR1 SGDLS, CDR2 YYNGEE. The V end was cut by 6 bases, the J end by 10 bases, with 19 bases between. The CDR3 sequence is CASNPTGRAGAFF. DNA for the CDR3: TGTGCCAGCAACCCGACAGGCCGAGCTGGAGCTTTCTTT.

This rearrangement joins TRBV5-4 to TRBJ2-3; tentatively, D is TRBD1 or TRBD2 (7 bases each). Germline V lookup: CDR1 SGHNT, CDR2 YYREEE (reference sequence). Trimming stripped 3 bases from V and 3 bases from J, with 14 bases between. The CDR3 consists of 15 residues. The DNA of the CDR3 is TGTGCCAGCAGCTATCAGGGGGGGCCTACAGATACGCAGTATTTT. As protein: CASSYQGGPTDTQYF. The whole variable domain, filled in from reference TRBV5-4 and TRBJ2-3, reads ETGVTQSPTHLIKTRGQQVTLRCSSQSGHNTVSWYQQALGQGPQFIFQYYREEENGRGNFPPRFSGLQFPNYSSELNVNALELDDSALYLCASSYQGGPTDTQYFGPGTRLTVL.

The CDR3 loop reads CASSSGGATGELFF. The CDR3 DNA reads as TGTGCCAGCAGTTCTGGGGGCGCGACCGGGGAGCTGTTTTTT. The V and J genes are TRBV6-1 and TRBJ2-2; a weak D match, TRBD1 (6 bases). CDR3 size: 14 residues. From germline, CDR1 is MNHNS and CDR2 SASEGT. V lost 5 bases and J lost 5, with 12 bases in between.

The sample holds a few counts of this clone. V and J are TRBV2 and TRBJ2-3; D is undetermined. Germline V CDR1 and CDR2: SNHLY, FYNNEI. V lost 8 bases, J lost 1 base, and 7 bases lay in between. CDR3 length equals 12 residues. The CDR3 sequence is CASVRGTDTQYF. CDR3 nucleotide sequence: TGTGCCAGCGTAAGGGGCACAGATACGCAGTATTTT.

The chain joins TRBV9 to TRBJ1-1, with no clear D. The length of the CDR3 is 14 residues. V shed 4 bases and J shed 1 base, with 11 bases lying between them. CDR1 SGDLS and CDR2 YYNGEE come from the germline V gene. Written as DNA, the CDR3 is TGTGCCAGCAGCCCCGCCCCGCAGAACACTGAAGCTTTCTTT. This gives the protein CASSPAPQNTEAFF.

The genes are TRBV5-1 and TRBJ2-5; the D gene is possibly TRBD2 (7 bases). The CDR3 covers 16 residues. From germline, CDR1 is SGHRS and CDR2 YFSETQ. V lost 2 bases, J lost 5 bases, and 19 bases lay in between. The CDR3, as DNA: TGCGCCAGCAGCTTTCAAGGGAGGGCCCAGGGGGAGACCCAGTACTTC. Protein product: CASSFQGRAQGETQYF. The full variable domain, rest sourced from reference TRBV5-1 and TRBJ2-5, is KAGVTQTPRYLIKTRGQQVTLSCSPISGHRSVSWYQQTPGQGLQFLFEYFSETQRNKGNFPGRFSGRQFSNSRSEMNVSTLELGDSALYLCASSFQGRAQGETQYFGPGTRLLVL.

The J gene is TRBJ2-5, the V gene TRBV5-1; D gene ambiguous. V lost 1 base and J lost 5, with 15 bases in between. This CDR3 has 15 amino acids. Germline V gene data show CDR1 as SGHRS and CDR2 as YFSETQ. CDR3 in amino acids: CASSLTPPPLETQYF. The CDR3 coding sequence is TGCGCCAGCAGCTTGACGCCGCCGCCCCTTGAGACCCAGTACTTC.

The genes are TRBV28 and TRBJ2-1, with no clear D. Trimming shortened V by 7 bases and J by 10 bases, and 17 bases separated the two germline ends. The CDR3 runs to 13 residues. Per germline, CDR1 MDHEN and CDR2 SYDVKM. CDR3 DNA sequence: TGTGCCAGCAAACTGGCTGCAATTTGGGAGCAGTTCTTC. Amino acids: CASKLAAIWEQFF.

The V and J genes are TRBV27 and TRBJ2-5; maybe TRBD2 (6 bases). There are 15 residues in the CDR3. The V end lost 6 bases, the J end lost 4 bases, and 18 bases lay between the germline ends. The V gene's germline CDR1 is MNHEY and CDR2 SMNVEV (reference sequence). The CDR3 bases are TGTGCCAGCAGCGGAGGGACCTCTAGAGGAGAGACCCAGTACTTC. It translates to CASSGGTSRGETQYF.

This clone was seen a handful of times. The V call is TRBV28, the J call TRBJ2-7, with TRBD1 identical over 8 bases. Germline assignment: CDR1 MDHEN and CDR2 SYDVKM. The CDR3 is made up of 14 amino acids. Trimming removed 6 bases from V and 5 bases from J; junction bases left unmatched: 9. CDR3 region: CASRLTGEIDEQYF. CDR3 nucleotide sequence: TGTGCCAGCAGGCTGACAGGGGAGATCGACGAGCAGTACTTC.

The rearrangement joins TRBV7-2 to TRBJ1-4, with TRBD1 identical over 7 bases. In germline, CDR1 is SGHTA, CDR2 FQGNSA. V lost 4 bases and J lost 6; bases outside the gene matches: 5. There are 14 residues in the CDR3. The CDR3 reads CASSYRGRDEKLFF. The CDR3 nucleotides read TGTGCCAGCAGCTACAGGGGCCGGGATGAAAAACTGTTTTTT.

The chain couples TRBV5-6 to TRBJ2-3; D might be TRBD1 (5 bases). Germline V lookup: CDR1 SGHDT, CDR2 YYEEEE. Trimming removed 0 bases from V and 2 bases from J, with 13 bases in between. The CDR3 is 16 residues long. The CDR3 loop reads CASSLEGALNTDTQYF. CDR3 bases: TGTGCCAGCAGCTTGGAAGGGGCCTTGAACACAGATACGCAGTATTTT.

The chain links TRBV11-3 to TRBJ2-1; D remains unclear. Per germline, CDR1 SGHNT and CDR2 YENEEA. The CDR3 sequence is 14 residues long. Trimming pared 3 bases from V and 9 bases from J, leaving 15 bases between. The CDR3 loop reads CASSFGEFSIEQFF. The CDR3 coding sequence is TGTGCCAGCAGCTTCGGAGAATTTAGCATTGAGCAGTTCTTC.

The V call is TRBV19, the J call TRBJ2-7; tentative D call: TRBD2 (5 bases). The germline V gene encodes CDR1 LNHDA and CDR2 SQIVND (reference sequence). V lost 6 bases and J 5 bases, leaving 11 bases between the germline ends. This CDR3 contains 12 residues. The CDR3 bases are TGTGCCAGTAGCCCTCTCGGGGACGAGCAGTACTTC. Its protein product is CASSPLGDEQYF.

This clone has only one observation. The V call is TRBV18, the J call TRBJ1-1; possible D gene TRBD1, 6 bases. The CDR3 covers 16 residues. The V gene lost 2 bases and the J gene lost 3 bases, with 16 bases spanning the gap. Germline V gene lookup returns CDR1 KGHSH and CDR2 LQKENI. The CDR3 bases are TGTGCCAGCTCACCAAACACAGGGTGGGTCGACACTGAAGCTTTCTTT. Its protein is CASSPNTGWVDTEAFF.

The chain employs TRBV19 and TRBJ1-1, with D uncertain. The CDR3 runs to 16 residues. CDR1 is LNHDA and CDR2 is SQIVND in the germline V gene (reference sequence). Trimming stripped 4 bases from V and 5 bases from J, with 20 bases between. The CDR3 DNA reads as TGTGCCAGTAGTACACTCTCGCAGAGAGGCGGGACTGAAGCTTTCTTT. Amino acids: CASSTLSQRGGTEAFF.

V is TRBV4-3 and J is TRBJ2-5; D is uncertain. The germline V gene has CDR1 LGHNA and CDR2 YSLEER. The CDR3 covers 17 residues. Deletions cut 1 base from V and 2 bases from J, with 17 bases between. CDR3 sequence reads: CASSQGRYLKPQETQYF. Written as DNA, the CDR3 is TGCGCCAGCAGCCAAGGACGCTACTTGAAACCACAAGAGACCCAGTACTTC.

The rearrangement uses TRBV29-1 and TRBJ2-3; TRBD1 agrees at 9 bases. Germline V CDR1 and CDR2: SQVTM, ANQGSEA. The V segment lost 5 bases and the J segment 3 bases; nucleotides outside the gene matches: 9. The CDR3 length is 15 residues. The chain's CDR3 is CSVPQGATGTDTQYF. In nucleotides, the CDR3 is TGCAGCGTTCCACAGGGGGCGACGGGTACAGATACGCAGTATTTT.

J is TRBJ1-4 and V is TRBV19; D is unclear. The CDR3 length is 13 residues. Trimming stripped 7 bases from V and 6 bases from J, with 12 bases between. The V gene's germline CDR1 is LNHDA and CDR2 SQIVND (reference sequence). The CDR3: CASMLVGDEKLFF. The CDR3, as DNA: TGTGCCAGTATGCTGGTCGGGGATGAAAAACTGTTTTTT.

The chain combines TRBV13 with TRBJ2-1, with TRBD2 as a possible D gene (6 bases). With 1 base removed from V and 6 bases from J, the gap between germline ends came to 13 bases. The CDR3 runs 15 residues. The germline V gene has CDR1 PRHDT and CDR2 FYEKMQ (reference sequence). This chain's CDR3 is CASSLATRNFNEQFF. In DNA form, the CDR3 reads TGTGCCAGCAGCTTAGCGACTAGAAATTTCAATGAGCAGTTCTTC.

V gene TRBV5-1 combines with J gene TRBJ1-1, with D possibly matching TRBD1 (5 bases). CDR3 length: 17 amino acids. From germline, CDR1 is SGHRS and CDR2 YFSETQ. The V gene lost 0 bases and the J gene lost 5 bases, with 20 bases spanning the gap. This chain's CDR3 is CASSLVGDASFPTEAFF. Here the CDR3 DNA reads TGCGCCAGCAGCTTGGTGGGGGACGCCTCTTTCCCAACTGAAGCTTTCTTT.

The chain combines TRBV28 with TRBJ2-7; tentatively, D is TRBD1 (5 bases). The V gene's germline CDR1 is MDHEN and CDR2 SYDVKM. V lost 6 bases and J 4 bases, leaving 16 bases between the germline ends. The CDR3 contains 14 residues. CDR3 sequence: CASRRQGGIYEQYF. In DNA, the CDR3 is TGTGCCAGCAGGCGGCAGGGTGGAATTTACGAGCAGTACTTC.